Listed here are 21 T cell receptor beta chains from one sample, sequenced in a study of T cell responses to AZD1222 COVID-19 vaccine. Sequencing used immunoSEQ multiplex PCR; TCRdb keeps in-frame clones, though not all of them. The sample gives 150,000 or so clones, 88% of which show up once; around 3% is in the top ten. The specimen was peripheral blood, collected on day 0 of AZD1222 vaccination. The receptor set was obtained from an adult in good health.

V gene TRBV19 combines with J gene TRBJ1-1, with 7 bases aligning to TRBD1. With V trimmed by 7 bases and J by 2 bases, 7 bases remained unmatched. Germline V gives CDR1 LNHDA, CDR2 SQIVND (reference sequence). The CDR3 is made up of 14 amino acids. This CDR3 reads CASNKGQFNTEAFF. DNA of the CDR3: TGTGCCAGTAATAAGGGACAGTTTAACACTGAAGCTTTCTTT.

This clone was observed a few times. V gene TRBV19 combines with J gene TRBJ1-1; D not certain. With 0 bases removed from V and 10 bases from J, the gap between germline ends came to 12 bases. CDR1 and CDR2 from the germline V gene are LNHDA and SQIVND (reference sequence). The CDR3 extends over 13 amino acids. CDR3 DNA: TGTGCCAGTAGTATAGACCCATCAACACCAGCTTTCTTT. This gives the protein CASSIDPSTPAFF.

V is TRBV9 and J is TRBJ1-2; 7 bases are a match to TRBD1. V was pared by 3 bases and J by 3 bases, with 14 bases of the junction left unmatched. Germline CDR1 and CDR2: SGDLS and YYNGEE. The CDR3 runs 17 residues. CDR3 residues: CASSEGLTGTADYGYTF. The CDR3, as DNA: TGTGCCAGCAGCGAAGGCCTAACCGGGACAGCCGACTATGGCTACACCTTC.

This clone was counted a few times. The chain carries TRBV19 and TRBJ1-1, with TRBD1 matching over 7 bases. Germline CDR1 and CDR2: LNHDA and SQIVND (reference sequence). The CDR3 consists of 13 residues. The J segment lost 6 bases and the V segment lost 7 bases, leaving 8 bases of the junction unmatched. CDR3 loop: CASNDRVHSEAFF. Written as DNA, the CDR3 is TGTGCCAGTAACGACAGGGTACACTCTGAAGCTTTCTTT. Supplemented by reference TRBV19 and TRBJ1-1, the full variable domain reads DGGITQSPKYLFRKEGQNVTLSCEQNLNHDAMYWYRQDPGQGLRLIYYSQIVNDFQKGDIAEGYSVSREKKESFPLTVTSAQKNPTAFYLCASNDRVHSEAFFGQGTRLTVV.

CDR3 nucleotide sequence: TGTGCCAGTCGGACAGATGAAAAACTGTTTTTT. This codes for CASRTDEKLFF. The gene calls are TRBV2 and TRBJ1-4; perhaps TRBD1 as D (6 bases). Germline CDR1 and CDR2: SNHLY and FYNNEI. V dropped 9 bases and J dropped 6 bases, with 8 bases sitting between them. This CDR3 comprises 11 residues.

The V call is TRBV10-1, the J call TRBJ1-4; no definite D call. CDR1 WNHNN and CDR2 SYGVQD come from the germline V gene (reference sequence). V was trimmed by 5 bases and J by 6 bases, leaving 13 bases between them. This CDR3 spans 14 amino acids. CDR3 protein: CASSRTIGDEKLFF. The CDR3 DNA is TGCGCCAGCAGTCGGACTATCGGGGATGAAAAACTGTTTTTT.

The chain has TRBV3-1 (or the pseudogene TRBV3-2) and TRBJ1-1; D uncertain. Between the trimmed V and J ends, which lost 1 base and 10 bases, there was a span of 13 bases. The CDR3 runs to 13 residues. Looked up from germline, CDR1 is LGHDT and CDR2 is YNNKEL (reference sequence). Here the CDR3 reads CASSQGDGNGAFF. CDR3 coding DNA: TGTGCCAGCAGCCAAGGAGACGGCAATGGAGCTTTCTTT.

The rearrangement joins TRBV3-1 (or the pseudogene TRBV3-2) to TRBJ1-4; D uncertain. The germline CDR1 and CDR2 sequences are LGHDT and YNNKEL (reference sequence). The CDR3 consists of 12 residues. V was pared by 1 base and J by 7 bases, with 4 bases between. CDR3 in amino acids: CASSQVGEKLFF. CDR3 DNA sequence: TGTGCCAGCAGCCAAGTGGGTGAAAAACTGTTTTTT.

The chain has TRBV5-8 and TRBJ1-5; D unclear. Germline V CDR1 and CDR2: SGHTS, YDEGEE. Trimming left V 4 bases short and J 0 bases short, with 11 bases between. CDR3 length: 15 amino acids. CDR3 loop: CASSPGLYSNQPQHF. In DNA, the CDR3 is TGTGCCAGCAGCCCAGGTCTGTATAGCAATCAGCCCCAGCATTTT.

This rearrangement joins TRBV5-4 to TRBJ2-7; the D gene could be TRBD1 or TRBD2 (5 bases each). This CDR3 region has 14 residues. Germline assignment: CDR1 SGHNT and CDR2 YYREEE (reference sequence). V was pared by 3 bases and J by 5 bases, with 15 bases between. The CDR3 spells CASSYPGRSDEQYF. Here the CDR3 DNA reads TGTGCCAGCAGCTACCCAGGGAGATCGGACGAGCAGTACTTC.

This clone was picked up one time. The rearrangement links TRBV20-1 to TRBJ1-2; unclear D gene. Germline CDR1 is DFQATT and CDR2 is SNEGSKA (reference sequence). CDR3 length equals 15 residues. The V and J ends lost 3 bases and 0 bases respectively, with 14 bases between them. The CDR3 sequence is CSASPSGSTNYGYTF. The CDR3 DNA follows: TGCAGTGCTAGTCCCTCGGGGAGTACTAACTATGGCTACACCTTC.

The genes are TRBV5-1 and TRBJ1-4, with TRBD1 matching 8 bases. This CDR3 region has 13 residues. The V gene end was trimmed by 6 bases and the J gene end by 8 bases; junction bases not matched to a gene: 6. The germline V gene has CDR1 SGHRS and CDR2 YFSETQ. In nucleotides, the CDR3 is TGCGCCAGCACCCCGACAGGGGAGGAAAAACTGTTTTTT. It translates to CASTPTGEEKLFF.

This chain connects TRBV19 to TRBJ1-2, with D perhaps matching TRBD1 (5 bases). V was trimmed by 4 bases and J by 9 bases, leaving 15 bases between them. Germline-derived CDR1 and CDR2 are LNHDA and SQIVND (reference sequence). The CDR3 runs to 13 residues. CDR3 protein: CASSTNGDRSYTF. DNA for the CDR3: TGTGCCAGTAGTACCAACGGGGACCGGAGCTACACCTTC.

The chain recombines TRBV18 with TRBJ2-6, with 7 nucleotides matching TRBD1. CDR3 length: 17 amino acids. From germline, CDR1 is KGHSH and CDR2 LQKENI. J gave up 0 bases and V 4 bases, and 6 bases lay outside the gene matches. The CDR3 sequence: CASSQDRVGSGANVLTF. Here the CDR3 DNA reads TGTGCCAGCTCACAAGACAGGGTTGGCTCTGGGGCCAACGTCCTGACTTTC.

The chain recombines TRBV28 with TRBJ1-2; 9 nucleotides align to TRBD1. Germline V gene lookup returns CDR1 MDHEN and CDR2 SYDVKM. Trimming cost V 5 bases and J 5 bases; bases outside gene matches: 9. The CDR3 contains 15 residues. For the CDR3, the DNA is TGTGCCAGCAGTATCCTAAGGACAGGGGATTATGGCTACACCTTC. Translated, it gives CASSILRTGDYGYTF.

In the case of this clone: Mismatch with germline at one junction end may stem from a read error. The chain links TRBV7-2 to TRBJ2-7; 11 positions agree with TRBD2. CDR1 and CDR2 from the germline V gene are SGHTA and FQGNSA. The CDR3 is made up of 13 amino acids. The CDR3 DNA is TGTGCCAGCAGATTAGCGGGGGGGCTCGAGCAGTACTTC. Its translation: CASRLAGGLEQYF.

This chain uses TRBV16 with TRBJ2-3, with 8 bases that match TRBD2. Per the germline V gene, CDR1 is KGHSY and CDR2 is FQNENV. The V gene end was trimmed by 0 bases and the J gene end by 6 bases; junction bases not matched to a gene: 5. The CDR3 loop spans 15 amino acids. For the CDR3, the DNA is TGTGCCAGCAGCCAATCCACGGGAGGGGCCGATACGCAGTATTTT. It codes for CASSQSTGGADTQYF.

This rearrangement joins TRBV5-1 to TRBJ1-1; no reliable D call. Trimming stripped 2 bases from V and 0 bases from J, with 8 bases between. Germline CDR1 reads SGHRS; CDR2 reads YFSETQ. The CDR3 extends over 14 amino acids. CDR3 sequence (DNA): TGCGCCAGCAGCTTCGGAGAATTGAACACTGAAGCTTTCTTT. It is translated as CASSFGELNTEAFF. Supplemented by reference TRBV5-1 and TRBJ1-1, the full variable domain reads KAGVTQTPRYLIKTRGQQVTLSCSPISGHRSVSWYQQTPGQGLQFLFEYFSETQRNKGNFPGRFSGRQFSNSRSEMNVSTLELGDSALYLCASSFGELNTEAFFGQGTRLTVV.

Here the CDR3 DNA reads TGTGCCAGCAGCTTGCGGGGGACCTACAATGAGCAGTTCTTC. Protein: CASSLRGTYNEQFF. This chain connects TRBV7-8 to TRBJ2-1; 7 bases are a match to TRBD2. The CDR3 totals 14 residues. Germline assignment: CDR1 SGHVS and CDR2 FQNEAQ. J lost 2 bases, V lost 3 bases, and 1 base had no gene match. The full variable domain, completed using reference TRBV7-8 and TRBJ2-1, is GAGVSQSPRYKVAKRGQDVALRCDPISGHVSLFWYQQALGQGPEFLTYFQNEAQLDKSGLPSDRFFAERPEGSVSTLKIQRTQQEDSAVYLCASSLRGTYNEQFFGPGTRLTVL.

The chain joins TRBV4-3 to TRBJ2-7; 7 nucleotides align to TRBD1. V lost 1 base, J lost 4 bases, and 1 base stayed unmatched. CDR1 and CDR2 from the germline V gene are LGHNA and YSLEER. The length of the CDR3 is 13 residues. CDR3 loop: CASSQVQGYEQYF. The CDR3 nucleotides read TGCGCCAGCAGCCAAGTACAGGGGTACGAGCAGTACTTC.

This chain uses TRBV10-1 with TRBJ1-2, with D possibly being TRBD1 (5 bases). Germline CDR1 is WNHNN and CDR2 is SYGVQD (reference sequence). Between the trimmed V and J ends, which lost 1 base and 5 bases, there was a span of 20 bases. This CDR3 is built from 17 residues. DNA for the CDR3: TGCGCCAGCAGTGAGTTCCCCCACGGACACCTCCCTTATGGCTACACCTTC. It codes for CASSEFPHGHLPYGYTF.